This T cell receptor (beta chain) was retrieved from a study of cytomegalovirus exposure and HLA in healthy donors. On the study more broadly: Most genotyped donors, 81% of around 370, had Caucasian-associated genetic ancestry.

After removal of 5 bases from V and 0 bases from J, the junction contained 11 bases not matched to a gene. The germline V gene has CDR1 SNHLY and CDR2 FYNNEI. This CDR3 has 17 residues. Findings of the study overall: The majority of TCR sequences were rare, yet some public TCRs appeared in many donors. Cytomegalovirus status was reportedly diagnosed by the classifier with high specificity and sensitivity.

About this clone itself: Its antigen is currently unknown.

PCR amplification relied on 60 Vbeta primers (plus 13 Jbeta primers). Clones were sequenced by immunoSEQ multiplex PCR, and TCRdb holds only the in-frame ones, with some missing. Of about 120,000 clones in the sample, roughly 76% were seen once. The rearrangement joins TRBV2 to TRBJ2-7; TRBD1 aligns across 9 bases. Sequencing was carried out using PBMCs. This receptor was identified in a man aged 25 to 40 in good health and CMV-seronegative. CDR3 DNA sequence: TGTGCCAGCAGTCAAGGGGCGACAGGGGGTAACTCCTACGAGCAGTACTTC. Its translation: CASSQGATGGNSYEQYF.